This is a list of T cell receptor beta chains from one sample in a study of tumor-infiltrating lymphocytes in primary liver carcinoma. Each CDR3 protein gets one entry after TCRdb re-called the multiplex PCR reads with MiXCR. The data show roughly 70,000 distinct CDR3 sequences, over 60% seen once. Sample: liver tumor tissue from sampling region 4. The receptors were sampled from a man aged 35 to 55 with primary liver carcinoma and hepatitis B virus infection. Both conserved end residues are part of each CDR3. The order of the fields is J gene, clone size, D gene, V gene, CDR3 protein, CDR3 DNA. A D gene is named only where the DNA matches it firmly. Only part of the rows carry a size: once, few, many, or a class if the clone is expanded.

TRBJ2-1	once	TRBD2	TRBV10-3	CAICLAGVSNEQFF	TGTGCCATCTGTTTAGCGGGAGTGAGCAATGAGCAGTTCTTC
TRBJ2-3	NA	TRBD2	TRBV12-3/TRBV12-4	CASSLSRTSRHTQYF	TGTGCCAGCAGTCTCTCCCGGACTAGTAGGCATACGCAGTACTTT
TRBJ2-3	NA	TRBD2	TRBV12-3/TRBV12-4	CSSSPPLAVIDTQYF	TGTTCCAGCAGTCCCCCACTAGCGGTAATAGATACGCAGTATTTT
TRBJ1-5	NA	NA	TRBV30	CAWSVGQPNQPQHF	TGTGCCTGGAGTGTCGGACAACCAAATCAGCCTCAGCATTTT
TRBJ2-1	NA	NA	TRBV11-2	CAGSLGRLAIGFF	TGTGCCGGCAGCTTAGGTCGGCTAGCGATAGGGTTCTTC
TRBJ1-6	NA	TRBD1	TRBV4-3	CASSSWNRGRNSSLHF	TGCGCCAGCAGCTCCTGGAACAGGGGAAGGAATTCATCCCTCCACTTT
TRBJ2-7	NA	NA	TRBV10-3	CATRDQPPSEQYF	TGTGCCACCAGGGACCAACCGCCCTCCGAGCAGTACTTC
TRBJ2-5	NA	NA	TRBV11-2	CAISLVSAQETHYF	TGTGCCATCAGCTTAGTATCAGCCCAAGAGACCCATTACTTC
TRBJ2-1	medium-sized	NA	TRBV6-6	CASSYTGSDNEQFF	TGTGCCAGCAGTTATACCGGGTCAGACAATGAGCAGTTCTTC
TRBJ1-1	NA	TRBD1	TRBV6-2/TRBV6-3	CASSYWQGVAEAFF	TGTGCCAGCAGTTACTGGCAGGGGGTAGCTGAAGCTTTCTTT
TRBJ2-3	NA	NA	TRBV6-5	CASNPNGSGIDTQYF	TGTGCCAGCAACCCTAACGGGTCTGGCATAGATACGCAGTATTTT
TRBJ2-1	NA	NA	TRBV6-2/TRBV6-3	CASNYSLREQFF	TGTGCCAGCAATTACTCTCTACGTGAGCAGTTCTTC
TRBJ2-1	many	NA	TRBV11-1	CASSFQGPLDNEQFF	TGTGCCAGCAGCTTCCAGGGACCGCTGGACAATGAGCAGTTCTTC
TRBJ1-4	few	NA	TRBV6-6	CASSYPSPGFREKLVF	TGTGCCAGCAGTTACCCGTCGCCAGGGTTTCGGGAAAAACTGGTTTTT
TRBJ1-1	once	TRBD1	TRBV4-2	CASNEKQGMNTEAFF	TGTGCCAGCAACGAAAAACAGGGGATGAACACTGAAGCTTTCTTT
TRBJ2-5	once	TRBD2	TRBV29-1	CSVEKLASGRAGETEYF	TGCAGCGTTGAAAAATTGGCTAGCGGGAGGGCCGGCGAGACCGAGTACTTC
TRBJ1-1	once	NA	TRBV11-2	CASSRGKAGVFTEAFF	TGTGCCAGCAGTCGGGGTAAGGCAGGGGTCTTCACTGAAGCCTTCTTT
TRBJ2-7	many	NA	TRBV11-3	CASSSQWGEQYF	TGTGCCAGCAGCTCCCAATGGGGGGAGCAGTACTTC
TRBJ2-2	few	NA	TRBV4-3	CTSSQDRNTGELFF	TGCACCAGCAGCCAAGATCGGAACACCGGGGAGCTGTTTTTT
TRBJ2-5	NA	NA	TRBV29-1	CSVEGRLEETQYF	TGCAGCGTTGAAGGCAGGCTCGAGGAGACCCAGTACTTC
TRBJ2-1	many	NA	TRBV7-8	CASSLTGNEQFF	TGTGCCAGCAGCTTAACGGGGAATGAGCAGTTCTTC
TRBJ2-3	NA	NA	TRBV6-1	CASSVRRGLRTDTQYF	TGTGCCAGCAGTGTAAGGCGGGGACTTCGCACAGATACGCAGTATTTT
TRBJ2-2	NA	NA	TRBV6-1	CANSEIGWQALDGEQFF	TGTGCCAACAGTGAAATCGGATGGCAGGCCCTCGACGGGGAACAGTTTTTT
TRBJ1-1	NA	NA	TRBV11-2	CASSFDLGGGVAVAFF	TGTGCCAGCAGCTTCGATTTGGGCGGAGGAGTCGCTGTAGCTTTCTTT
TRBJ2-6	NA	NA	TRBV7-2	CASSLAPGPTISGANVLTF	TGTGCCAGCAGCTTAGCTCCGGGACCAACTATCTCTGGGGCCAACGTCCTGACTTTC
TRBJ1-5	few	TRBD1	TRBV4-1	CASSQTGQQSRPQHF	TGTGCCAGCAGCCAAACGGGACAGCAGTCTCGGCCCCAGCATTTT
TRBJ1-2	NA	TRBD1	TRBV11-2	CASRQTGVSGYIF	TGTGCCAGCAGGCAAACAGGGGTTAGCGGCTACATTTTC
TRBJ2-1	NA	NA	TRBV7-9	CARSLGSYNEQFF	TGTGCCCGCAGCTTAGGCTCCTACAATGAGCAGTTCTTC
TRBJ2-3	NA	NA	TRBV11-2	CASTTGAETQYF	TGTGCCAGCACCACGGGGGCAGAAACGCAGTATTTT
TRBJ2-3	many	NA	TRBV7-8	CASSISGYTDTQYF	TGTGCCAGCAGCATTAGCGGATACACAGATACGCAGTATTTT
TRBJ2-7	once	NA	TRBV28	CAGTTRDPLSHEQYF	TGTGCCGGCACCACCCGAGACCCTCTCTCCCACGAGCAGTACTTC